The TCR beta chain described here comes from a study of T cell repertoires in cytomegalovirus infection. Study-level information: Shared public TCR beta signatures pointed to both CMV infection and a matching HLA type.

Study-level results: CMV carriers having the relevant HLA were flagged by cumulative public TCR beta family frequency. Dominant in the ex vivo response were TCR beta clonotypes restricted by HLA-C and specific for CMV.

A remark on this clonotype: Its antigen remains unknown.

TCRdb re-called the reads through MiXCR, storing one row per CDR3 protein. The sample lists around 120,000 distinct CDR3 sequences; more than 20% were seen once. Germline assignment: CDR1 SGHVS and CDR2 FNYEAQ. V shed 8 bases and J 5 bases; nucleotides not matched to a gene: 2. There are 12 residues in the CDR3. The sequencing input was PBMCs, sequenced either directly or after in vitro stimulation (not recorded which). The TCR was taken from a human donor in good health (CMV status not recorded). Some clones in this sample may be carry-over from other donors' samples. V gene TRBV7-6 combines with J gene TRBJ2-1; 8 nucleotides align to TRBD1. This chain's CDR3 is CASQGANNEQFF. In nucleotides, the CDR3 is TGTGCCAGCCAGGGGGCAAACAATGAGCAGTTCTTC.